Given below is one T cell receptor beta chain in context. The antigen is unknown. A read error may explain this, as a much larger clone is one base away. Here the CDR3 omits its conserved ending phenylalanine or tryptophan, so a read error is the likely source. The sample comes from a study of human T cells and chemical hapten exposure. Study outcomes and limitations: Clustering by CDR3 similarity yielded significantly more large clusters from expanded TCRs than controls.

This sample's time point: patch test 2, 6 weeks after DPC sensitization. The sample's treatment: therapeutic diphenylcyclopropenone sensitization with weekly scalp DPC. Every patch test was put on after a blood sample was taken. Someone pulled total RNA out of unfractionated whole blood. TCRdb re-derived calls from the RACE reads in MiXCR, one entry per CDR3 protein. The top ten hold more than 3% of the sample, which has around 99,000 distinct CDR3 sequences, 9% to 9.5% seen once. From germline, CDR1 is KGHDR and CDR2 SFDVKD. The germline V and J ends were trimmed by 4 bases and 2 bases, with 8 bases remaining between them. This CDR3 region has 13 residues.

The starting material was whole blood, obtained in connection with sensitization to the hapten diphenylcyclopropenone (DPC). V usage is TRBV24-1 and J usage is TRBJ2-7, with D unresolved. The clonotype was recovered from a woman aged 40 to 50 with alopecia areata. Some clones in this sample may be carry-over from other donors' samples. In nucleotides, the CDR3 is TGTGCCACCAGTGACGGTTCCACCTACGAGCAGTACCTC. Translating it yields CATSDGSTYEQYL.